This T cell receptor beta chain was documented in a study of cytomegalovirus exposure and HLA in healthy donors. Note on this clone: Its specificity is unknown.

V was trimmed by 0 bases and J by 0 bases, leaving 12 bases between them. The germline V gene has CDR1 SGHNT and CDR2 YYREEE (reference sequence). The CDR3 extends over 16 amino acids. Notes on the study in general: In an earlier analysis, productive rearrangement rates for most beta V segments clustered near 87% or 30%.

13 Jbeta primers and 60 Vbeta primers were used for the PCR. Produced via immunoSEQ multiplex PCR; TCRdb's table is partial and in-frame only. This table holds roughly 160,000 clones, 70% to 80% found once. The chain joins TRBV5-4 to TRBJ1-2; D may be TRBD1 (6 bases). The receptor's source is a man aged 45-65 years in good health and CMV-seropositive. Sequencing was carried out using PBMCs. CDR3 sequence (DNA): TGTGCCAGCAGCTTGGCCGGGAGGGGGGCTAACTATGGCTACACCTTC. This sequence encodes CASSLAGRGANYGYTF. Supplemented by reference TRBV5-4 and TRBJ1-2, the full variable domain reads ETGVTQSPTHLIKTRGQQVTLRCSSQSGHNTVSWYQQALGQGPQFIFQYYREEENGRGNFPPRFSGLQFPNYSSELNVNALELDDSALYLCASSLAGRGANYGYTFGSGTRLTVV.